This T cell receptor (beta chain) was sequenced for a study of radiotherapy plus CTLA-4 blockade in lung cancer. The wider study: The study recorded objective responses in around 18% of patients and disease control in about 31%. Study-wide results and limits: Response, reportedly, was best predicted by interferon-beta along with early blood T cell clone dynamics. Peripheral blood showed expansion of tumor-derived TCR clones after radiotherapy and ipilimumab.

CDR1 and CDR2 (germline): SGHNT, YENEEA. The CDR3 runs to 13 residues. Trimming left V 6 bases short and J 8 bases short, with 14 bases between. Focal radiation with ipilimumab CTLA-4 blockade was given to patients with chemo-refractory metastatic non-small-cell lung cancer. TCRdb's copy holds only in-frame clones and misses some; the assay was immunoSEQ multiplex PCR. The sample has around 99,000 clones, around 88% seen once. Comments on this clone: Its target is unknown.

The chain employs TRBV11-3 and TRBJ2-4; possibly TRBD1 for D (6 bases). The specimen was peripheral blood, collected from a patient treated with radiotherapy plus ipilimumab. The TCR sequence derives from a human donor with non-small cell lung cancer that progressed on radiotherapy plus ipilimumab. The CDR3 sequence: CASRRQTGDIQYF. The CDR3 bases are TGTGCCAGCAGACGACAGACAGGAGACATTCAGTACTTC.